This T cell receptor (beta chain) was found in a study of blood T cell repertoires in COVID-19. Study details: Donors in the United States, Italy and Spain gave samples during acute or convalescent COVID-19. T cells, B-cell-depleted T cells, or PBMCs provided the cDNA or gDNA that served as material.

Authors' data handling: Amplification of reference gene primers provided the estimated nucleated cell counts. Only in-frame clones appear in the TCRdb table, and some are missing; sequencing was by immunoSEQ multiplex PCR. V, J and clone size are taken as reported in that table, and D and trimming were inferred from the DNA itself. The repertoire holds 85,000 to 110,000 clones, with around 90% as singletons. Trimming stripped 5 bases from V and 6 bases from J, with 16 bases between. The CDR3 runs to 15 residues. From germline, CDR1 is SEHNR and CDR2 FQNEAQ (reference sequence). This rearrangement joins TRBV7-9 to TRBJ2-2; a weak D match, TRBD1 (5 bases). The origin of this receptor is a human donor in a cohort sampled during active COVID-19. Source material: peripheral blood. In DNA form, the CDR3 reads TGTGCCAGCAGCATGGACATTGGGGTCCCCGGGGAGCTGTTTTTT. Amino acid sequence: CASSMDIGVPGELFF. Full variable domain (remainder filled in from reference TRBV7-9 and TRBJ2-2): DTGVSQNPRHKITKRGQNVTFRCDPISEHNRLYWYRQTLGQGPEFLTYFQNEAQLEKSRLLSDRFSAERPKGSFSTLEIQRTEQGDSAMYLCASSMDIGVPGELFFGEGSRLTVL.